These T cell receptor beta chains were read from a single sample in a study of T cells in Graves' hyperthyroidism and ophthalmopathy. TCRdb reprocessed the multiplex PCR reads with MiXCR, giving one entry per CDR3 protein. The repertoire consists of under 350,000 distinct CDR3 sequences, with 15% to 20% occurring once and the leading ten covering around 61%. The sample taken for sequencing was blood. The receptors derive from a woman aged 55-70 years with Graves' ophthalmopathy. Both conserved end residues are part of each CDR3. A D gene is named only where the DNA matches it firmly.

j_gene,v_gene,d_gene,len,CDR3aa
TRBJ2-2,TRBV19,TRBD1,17,CASSPIPGQGDTGELFF
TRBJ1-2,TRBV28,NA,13,CASSSGSFYGYTF
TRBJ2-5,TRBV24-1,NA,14,CATSDARVQKTQYF
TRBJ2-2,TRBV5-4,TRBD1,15,CASSSGQGGTGELFF
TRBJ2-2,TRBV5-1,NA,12,CASSLGSGELFF
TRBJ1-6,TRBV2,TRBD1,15,CASSEARTGNSPLHF
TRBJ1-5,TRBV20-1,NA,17,CSASPTFQHRSNQPQHF
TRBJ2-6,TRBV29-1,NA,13,CSVGGHGANVLTF
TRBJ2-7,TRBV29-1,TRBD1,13,CSVVGTVTYEQYF
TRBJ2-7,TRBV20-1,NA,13,CSARVGLDYEQYF
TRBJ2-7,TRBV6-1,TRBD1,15,CASSAGGLSSYEQYF
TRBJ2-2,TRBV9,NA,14,CASSADSNTGELFF
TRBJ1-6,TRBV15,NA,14,CATSREQSSSPLHF
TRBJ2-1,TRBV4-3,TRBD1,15,CASSYGTGEYNEQFF
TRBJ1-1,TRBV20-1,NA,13,CSASKVRGTEAFF
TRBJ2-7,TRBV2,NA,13,CASTEDGVGEQYF
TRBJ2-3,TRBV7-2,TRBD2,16,CASSQTSGGLTDTQYF
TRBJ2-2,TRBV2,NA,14,CAVSQWTNTGELFF
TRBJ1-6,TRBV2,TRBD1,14,CASRRQGQGSPLHF
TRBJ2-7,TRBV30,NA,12,CAWSLSSYEQYF
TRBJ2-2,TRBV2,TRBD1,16,CASSRDRGVDTGELFF
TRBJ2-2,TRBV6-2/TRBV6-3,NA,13,CASSYYGSGELFF
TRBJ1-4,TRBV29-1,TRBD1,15,CSVGTPGQKGEKLFF
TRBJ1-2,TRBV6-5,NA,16,CASSYSRVRGLYGYTF
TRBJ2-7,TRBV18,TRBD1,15,CASSPFRDSFWEQYF
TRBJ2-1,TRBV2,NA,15,CASSEEASSYNEQFF
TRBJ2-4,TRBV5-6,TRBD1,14,CASTLGQGRNIQYF
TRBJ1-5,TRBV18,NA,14,CASSPERRNQPQHF
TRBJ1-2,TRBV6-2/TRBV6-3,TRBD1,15,CASRANWDRSYGYTF